The clone carrying this T cell receptor beta chain appeared a few times. The antigen remains unidentified. The data belong to a study of identical twins. Study-level findings and limits: Possibly, invariant MAIT and iNKT cells partly confounded zero-insertion analyses.

The germline CDR1 and CDR2 sequences are DFQATT and SNEGSKA (reference sequence). CDR3 length: 13 amino acids. J gave up 8 bases and V 6 bases, and 10 bases lay outside the gene matches. TCRdb re-derived calls from the 5' RACE reads in MiXCR, one entry per CDR3 protein. The repertoire includes roughly 1.6 million distinct CDR3 sequences, under 35% of them detected once, and about 0.3% sits in the top ten. V usage is TRBV20-1 and J usage is TRBJ2-1, with 7 bases matching TRBD2. This receptor was identified in a newborn girl in good health. The material sequenced was cord blood. CDR3: CSAVASGRDEQFF. DNA of the CDR3: TGCAGTGCAGTAGCGAGTGGGAGGGATGAGCAGTTCTTC.